This T cell receptor (beta chain) was observed in a study of identical twins. TCRdb reprocessed the 5' RACE reads with MiXCR, giving one entry per CDR3 protein. The sample gives 350,000 to 600,000 distinct CDR3 sequences, 14% of which show up once; approximately 0.52% is in the top ten. Looked up from germline, CDR1 is SGHTA and CDR2 is FQGTGA. The ends were cut back, 4 bases at V and 7 bases at J, with 16 bases in the middle. This CDR3 contains 14 residues. The same sample was also studied in work on yellow fever vaccine responses in identical twins.

This sequence was found in a woman younger than 30 in good health. The V call is TRBV7-3, the J call TRBJ1-2, with a tentative D call TRBD1 (5 bases). The source material was CD4+ T cells sorted from blood. The CDR3, as DNA: TGTGCCAGCAGCTCCGGCCCCGACAGAGGTGGCTACACCTTC. This gives the protein CASSSGPDRGGYTF.